The clone carrying this T cell receptor beta chain has a single count. The sample belongs to a study of blood T cell repertoires in COVID-19. Study-level information: Italy, Spain and the United States were the sources of the convalescent and acute COVID-19 samples.

Germline loops: CDR1 SGHKS, CDR2 YYEKEE (reference sequence). V was shortened by 0 bases and J by 9 bases, with 4 bases between the two germline ends. This CDR3 is 11 amino acids long. This table comes from immunoSEQ multiplex PCR, and its TCRdb copy is limited to in-frame clones, with some not included. Counted here are some 100,000 clones, roughly nine tenths occurring once; the ten biggest clones make up approximately 8.7%. The sequenced sample consisted of peripheral blood. The sequence was obtained from a man in his 70s who had recovered from COVID-19. This rearrangement joins TRBV5-5 to TRBJ2-4; D call uncertain. The CDR3 bases are TGTGCCAGCAGCTTGGACTTCATTCAGTACTTC. Its protein product is CASSLDFIQYF.